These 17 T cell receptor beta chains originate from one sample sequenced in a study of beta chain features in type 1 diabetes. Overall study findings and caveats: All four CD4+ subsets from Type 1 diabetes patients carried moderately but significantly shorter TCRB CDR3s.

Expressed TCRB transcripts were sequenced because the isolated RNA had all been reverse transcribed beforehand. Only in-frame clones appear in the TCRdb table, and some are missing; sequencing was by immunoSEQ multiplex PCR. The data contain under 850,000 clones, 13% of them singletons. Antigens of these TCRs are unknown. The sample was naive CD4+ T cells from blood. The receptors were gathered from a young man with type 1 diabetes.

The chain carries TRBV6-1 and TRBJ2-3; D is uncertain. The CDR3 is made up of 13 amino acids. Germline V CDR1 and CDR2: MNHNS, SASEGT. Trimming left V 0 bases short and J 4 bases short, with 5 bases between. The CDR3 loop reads CASSEATSDTQYF. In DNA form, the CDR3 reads TGTGCCAGCAGTGAAGCAACCTCAGATACGCAGTATTTT.

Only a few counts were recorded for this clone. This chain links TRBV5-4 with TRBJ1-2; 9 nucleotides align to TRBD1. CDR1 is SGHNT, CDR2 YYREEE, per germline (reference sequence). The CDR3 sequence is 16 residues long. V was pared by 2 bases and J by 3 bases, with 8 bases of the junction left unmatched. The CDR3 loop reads CASSFRPGQGDYGYTF. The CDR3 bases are TGTGCCAGCAGCTTCAGGCCGGGACAGGGAGACTATGGCTACACCTTC.

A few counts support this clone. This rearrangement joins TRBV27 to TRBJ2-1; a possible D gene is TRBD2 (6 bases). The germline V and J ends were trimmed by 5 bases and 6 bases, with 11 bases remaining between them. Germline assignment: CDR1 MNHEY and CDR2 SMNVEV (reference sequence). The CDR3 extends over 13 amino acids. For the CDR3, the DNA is TGTGCCAGCAGTGGGTCGGGGGTCAATGAGCAGTTCTTC. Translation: CASSGSGVNEQFF.

CDR3 sequence (DNA): TGTGCCAGCAGCTCTAGGACAGGGGGCAATATCGATACGCAGTATTTT. Protein sequence: CASSSRTGGNIDTQYF. The rearrangement joins TRBV7-8 to TRBJ2-3; TRBD1 agrees at 11 bases. Germline V gene data show CDR1 as SGHVS and CDR2 as FQNEAQ. The length of the CDR3 is 16 residues. Trimming at V came to 4 bases and at J to 6 bases, leaving 9 bases not matched to a gene.

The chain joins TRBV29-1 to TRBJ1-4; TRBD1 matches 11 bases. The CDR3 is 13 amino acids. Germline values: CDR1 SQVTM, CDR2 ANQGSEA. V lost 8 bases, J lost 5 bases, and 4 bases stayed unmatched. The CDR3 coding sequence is TGCAGCTTCGGACAGGGGGCGAATGAAAAACTGTTTTTT. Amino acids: CSFGQGANEKLFF.

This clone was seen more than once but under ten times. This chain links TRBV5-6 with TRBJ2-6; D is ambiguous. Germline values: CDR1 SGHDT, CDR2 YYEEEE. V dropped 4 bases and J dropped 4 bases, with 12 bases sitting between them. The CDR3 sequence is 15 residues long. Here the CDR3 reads CASSHLVRGANVLTF. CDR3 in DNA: TGTGCCAGCAGCCATCTCGTGAGGGGGGCCAACGTCCTGACTTTC.

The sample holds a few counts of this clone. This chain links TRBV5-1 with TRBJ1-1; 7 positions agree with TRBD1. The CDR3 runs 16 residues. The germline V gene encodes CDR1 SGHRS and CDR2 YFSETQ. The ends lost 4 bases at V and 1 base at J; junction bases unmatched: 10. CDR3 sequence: CASSPARQGKNTEAFF. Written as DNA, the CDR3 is TGCGCCAGCAGCCCAGCCAGACAGGGAAAGAACACTGAAGCTTTCTTT.

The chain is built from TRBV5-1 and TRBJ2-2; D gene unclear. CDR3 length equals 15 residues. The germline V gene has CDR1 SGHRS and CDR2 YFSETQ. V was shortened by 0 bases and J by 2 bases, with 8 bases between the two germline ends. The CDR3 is CASSLAWSNTGELFF. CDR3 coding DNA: TGCGCCAGCAGCTTGGCATGGTCTAACACCGGGGAGCTGTTTTTT.

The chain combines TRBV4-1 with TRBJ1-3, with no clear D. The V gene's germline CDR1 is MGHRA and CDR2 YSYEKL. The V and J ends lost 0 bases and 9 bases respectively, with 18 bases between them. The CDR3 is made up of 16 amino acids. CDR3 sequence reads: CASSQDSRKVPGTIYF. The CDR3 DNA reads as TGCGCCAGCAGCCAAGATAGTCGGAAGGTCCCCGGCACCATATATTTT.

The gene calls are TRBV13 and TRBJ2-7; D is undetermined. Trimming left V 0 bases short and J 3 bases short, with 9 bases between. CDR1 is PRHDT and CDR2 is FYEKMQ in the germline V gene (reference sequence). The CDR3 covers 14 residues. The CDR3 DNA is TGTGCCAGCAGCTTAGGGGACGGCTACTACGAGCAGTACTTC. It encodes CASSLGDGYYEQYF.

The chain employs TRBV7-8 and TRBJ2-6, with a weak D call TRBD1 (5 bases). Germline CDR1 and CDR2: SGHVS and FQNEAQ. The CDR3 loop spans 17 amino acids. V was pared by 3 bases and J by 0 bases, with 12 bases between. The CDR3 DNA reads TGTGCCAGCAGCTTTAAGCAGGGCCACTCTGGGGCCAACGTCCTGACTTTC. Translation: CASSFKQGHSGANVLTF.

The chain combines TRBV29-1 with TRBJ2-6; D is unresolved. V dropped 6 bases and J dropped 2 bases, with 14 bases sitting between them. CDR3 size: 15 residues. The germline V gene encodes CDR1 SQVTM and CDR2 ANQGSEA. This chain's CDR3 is CSVGLSWAGANVLTF. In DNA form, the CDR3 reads TGCAGCGTCGGGCTTAGTTGGGCTGGGGCCAACGTCCTGACTTTC. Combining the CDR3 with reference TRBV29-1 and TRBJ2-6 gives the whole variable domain SAVISQKPSRDICQRGTSLTIQCQVDSQVTMMFWYRQQPGQSLTLIATANQGSEATYESGFVIDKFPISRPNLTFSTLTVSNMSPEDSSIYLCSVGLSWAGANVLTFGAGSRLTVL.

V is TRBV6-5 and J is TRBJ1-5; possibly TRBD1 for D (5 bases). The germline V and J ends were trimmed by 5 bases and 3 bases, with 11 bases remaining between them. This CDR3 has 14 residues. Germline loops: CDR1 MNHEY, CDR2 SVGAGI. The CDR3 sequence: CASSPRGDNQPQHF. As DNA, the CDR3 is TGTGCCAGCAGTCCGCGAGGGGACAATCAGCCCCAGCATTTT.

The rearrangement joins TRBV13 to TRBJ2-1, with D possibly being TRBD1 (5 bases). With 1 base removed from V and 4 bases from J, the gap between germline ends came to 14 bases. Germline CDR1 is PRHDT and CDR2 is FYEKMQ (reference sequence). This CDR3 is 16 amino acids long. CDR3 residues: CASSLATVNSYNEQFF. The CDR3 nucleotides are TGTGCCAGCAGCTTAGCGACAGTAAACTCTTACAATGAGCAGTTCTTC.

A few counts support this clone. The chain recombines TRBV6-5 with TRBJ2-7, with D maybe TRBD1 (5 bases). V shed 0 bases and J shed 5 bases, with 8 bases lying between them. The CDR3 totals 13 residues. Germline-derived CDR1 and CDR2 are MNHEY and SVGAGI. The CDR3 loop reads CASSYSKGNEQYF. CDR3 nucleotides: TGTGCCAGCAGTTACTCGAAGGGGAACGAGCAGTACTTC.

CDR3 sequence (DNA): TGTGCCAGCAGCTTAGGGGGCAGGGGGCTCGCAGATACGCAGTATTTT. Residues: CASSLGGRGLADTQYF. The chain couples TRBV11-3 to TRBJ2-3, with 8 bases fitting TRBD1. The CDR3 runs 16 residues. CDR1 is SGHNT, CDR2 YENEEA, per germline. V dropped 1 base and J dropped 4; count of bases not matched to a gene: 7.

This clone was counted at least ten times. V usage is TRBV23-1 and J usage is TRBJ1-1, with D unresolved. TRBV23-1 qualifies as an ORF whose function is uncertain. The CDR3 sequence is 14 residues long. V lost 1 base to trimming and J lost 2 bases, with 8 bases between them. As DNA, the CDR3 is TGCGCCAGCAGTCAATGGCAGAATAACACTGAAGCTTTCTTT. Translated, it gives CASSQWQNNTEAFF.